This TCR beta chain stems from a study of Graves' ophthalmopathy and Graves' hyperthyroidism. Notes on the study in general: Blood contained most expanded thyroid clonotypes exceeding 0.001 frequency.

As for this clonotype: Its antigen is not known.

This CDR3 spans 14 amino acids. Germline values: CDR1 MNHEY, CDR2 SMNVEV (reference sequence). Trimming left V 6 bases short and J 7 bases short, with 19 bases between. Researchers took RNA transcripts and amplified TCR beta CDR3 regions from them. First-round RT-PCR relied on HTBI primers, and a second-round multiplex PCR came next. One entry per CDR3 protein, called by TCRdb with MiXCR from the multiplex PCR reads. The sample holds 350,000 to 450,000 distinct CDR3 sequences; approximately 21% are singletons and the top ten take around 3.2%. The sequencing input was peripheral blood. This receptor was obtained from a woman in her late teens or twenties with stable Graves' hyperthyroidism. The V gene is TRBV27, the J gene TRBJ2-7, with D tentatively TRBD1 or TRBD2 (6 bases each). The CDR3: CASSRQGGREEQYF. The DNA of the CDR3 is TGTGCCAGCAGCCGACAAGGGGGGAGAGAAGAGCAGTACTTC.